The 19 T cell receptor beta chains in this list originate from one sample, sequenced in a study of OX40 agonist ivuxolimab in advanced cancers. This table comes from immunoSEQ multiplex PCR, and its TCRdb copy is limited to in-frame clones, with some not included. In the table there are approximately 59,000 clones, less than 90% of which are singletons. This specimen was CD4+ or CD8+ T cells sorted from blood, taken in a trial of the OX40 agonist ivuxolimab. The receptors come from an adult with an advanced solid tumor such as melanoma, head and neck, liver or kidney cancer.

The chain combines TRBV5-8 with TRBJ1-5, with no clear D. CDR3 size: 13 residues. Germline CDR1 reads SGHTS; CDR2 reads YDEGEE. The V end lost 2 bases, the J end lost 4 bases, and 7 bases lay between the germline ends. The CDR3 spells CASSLSQNQPQHF. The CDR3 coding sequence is TGTGCCAGCAGCTTATCACAAAATCAGCCCCAGCATTTT.

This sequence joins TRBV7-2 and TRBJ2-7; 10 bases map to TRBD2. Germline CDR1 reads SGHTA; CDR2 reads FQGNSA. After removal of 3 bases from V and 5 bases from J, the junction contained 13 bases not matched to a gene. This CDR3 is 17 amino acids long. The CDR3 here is CASSFPGLAMVEDEQYF. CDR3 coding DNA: TGTGCCAGCAGCTTTCCGGGACTAGCGATGGTTGAGGACGAGCAGTACTTC.

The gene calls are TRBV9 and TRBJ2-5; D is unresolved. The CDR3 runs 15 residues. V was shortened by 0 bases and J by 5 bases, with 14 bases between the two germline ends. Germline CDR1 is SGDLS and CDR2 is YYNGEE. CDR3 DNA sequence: TGTGCCAGCAGCGTAGATGTCACCCCCGGGGAGACCCAGTACTTC. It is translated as CASSVDVTPGETQYF. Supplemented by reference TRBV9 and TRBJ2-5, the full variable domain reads DSGVTQTPKHLITATGQRVTLRCSPRSGDLSVYWYQQSLDQGLQFLIQYYNGEERAKGNILERFSAQQFPDLHSELNLSSLELGDSALYFCASSVDVTPGETQYFGPGTRLLVL.

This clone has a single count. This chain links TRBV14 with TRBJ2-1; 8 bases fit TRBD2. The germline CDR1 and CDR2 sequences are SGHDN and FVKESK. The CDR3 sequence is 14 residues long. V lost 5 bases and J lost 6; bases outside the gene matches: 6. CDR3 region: CASSSPTSGNEQFF. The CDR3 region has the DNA TGTGCCAGCAGCAGCCCTACTAGCGGCAATGAGCAGTTCTTC.

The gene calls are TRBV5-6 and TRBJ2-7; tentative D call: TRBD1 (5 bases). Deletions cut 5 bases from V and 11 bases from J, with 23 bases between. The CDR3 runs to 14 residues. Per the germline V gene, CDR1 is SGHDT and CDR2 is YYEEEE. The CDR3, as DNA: TGTGCCAGCAGAACCTCTCGGCCTGCGGAAGGGGAGTACTTC. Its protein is CASRTSRPAEGEYF. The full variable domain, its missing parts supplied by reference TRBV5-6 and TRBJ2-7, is DAGVTQSPTHLIKTRGQQVTLRCSPKSGHDTVSWYQQALGQGPQFIFQYYEEEERQRGNFPDRFSGHQFPNYSSELNVNALLLGDSALYLCASRTSRPAEGEYFGPGTRLTVT.

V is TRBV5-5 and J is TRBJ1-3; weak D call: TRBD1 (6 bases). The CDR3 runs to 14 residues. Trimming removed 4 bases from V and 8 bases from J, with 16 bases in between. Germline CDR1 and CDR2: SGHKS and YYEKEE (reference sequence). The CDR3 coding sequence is TGTGCCAGCAGCCGGGGGCGCGTTGCGGACACCATATATTTT. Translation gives CASSRGRVADTIYF.

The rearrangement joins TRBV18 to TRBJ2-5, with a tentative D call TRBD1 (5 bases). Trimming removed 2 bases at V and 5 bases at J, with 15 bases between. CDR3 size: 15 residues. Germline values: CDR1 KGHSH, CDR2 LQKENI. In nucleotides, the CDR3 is TGTGCCAGCTCACCATTAGACAGTTCTAGGGAGACCCAGTACTTC. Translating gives CASSPLDSSRETQYF.

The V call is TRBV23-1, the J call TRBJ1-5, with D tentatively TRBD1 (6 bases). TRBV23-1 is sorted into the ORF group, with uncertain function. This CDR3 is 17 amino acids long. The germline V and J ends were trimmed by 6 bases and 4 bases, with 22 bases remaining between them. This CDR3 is CASSPRGGGQGNQPQHF. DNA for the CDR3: TGCGCCAGCAGCCCCCGAGGGGGGGGGCAGGGAAATCAGCCCCAGCATTTT.

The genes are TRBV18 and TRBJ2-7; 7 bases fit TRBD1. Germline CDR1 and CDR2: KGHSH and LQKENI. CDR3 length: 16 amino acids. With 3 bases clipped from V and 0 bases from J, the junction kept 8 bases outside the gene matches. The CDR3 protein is CASSPELDRSSYEQYF. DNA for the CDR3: TGTGCCAGCTCACCCGAACTGGACAGGTCCTCCTACGAGCAGTACTTC.

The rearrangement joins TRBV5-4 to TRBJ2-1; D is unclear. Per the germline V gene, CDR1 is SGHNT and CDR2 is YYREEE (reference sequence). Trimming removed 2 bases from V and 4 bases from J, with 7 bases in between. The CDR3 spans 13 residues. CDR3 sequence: CASSFDRYNEQFF. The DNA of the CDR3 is TGTGCCAGCAGCTTTGATAGATACAATGAGCAGTTCTTC. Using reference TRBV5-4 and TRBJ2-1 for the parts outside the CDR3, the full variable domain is ETGVTQSPTHLIKTRGQQVTLRCSSQSGHNTVSWYQQALGQGPQFIFQYYREEENGRGNFPPRFSGLQFPNYSSELNVNALELDDSALYLCASSFDRYNEQFFGPGTRLTVL.

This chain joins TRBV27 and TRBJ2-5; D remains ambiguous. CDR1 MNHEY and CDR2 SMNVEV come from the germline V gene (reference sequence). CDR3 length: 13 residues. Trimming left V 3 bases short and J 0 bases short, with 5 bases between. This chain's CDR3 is CASSFHHQETQYF. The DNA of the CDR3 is TGTGCCAGCAGTTTTCACCACCAAGAGACCCAGTACTTC.

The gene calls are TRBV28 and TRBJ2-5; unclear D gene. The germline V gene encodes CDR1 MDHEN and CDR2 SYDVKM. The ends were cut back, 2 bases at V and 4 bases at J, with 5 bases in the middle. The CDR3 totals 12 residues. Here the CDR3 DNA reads TGTGCCAGCAGTTTAGTTACAGAGACCCAGTACTTC. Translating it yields CASSLVTETQYF. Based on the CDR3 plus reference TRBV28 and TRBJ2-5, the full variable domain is DVKVTQSSRYLVKRTGEKVFLECVQDMDHENMFWYRQDPGLGLRLIYFSYDVKMKEKGDIPEGYSVSREKKERFSLILESASTNQTSMYLCASSLVTETQYFGPGTRLLVL.

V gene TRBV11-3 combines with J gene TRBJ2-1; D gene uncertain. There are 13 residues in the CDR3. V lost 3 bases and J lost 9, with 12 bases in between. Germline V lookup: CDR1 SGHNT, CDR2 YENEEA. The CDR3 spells CASSLGAVGEQFF. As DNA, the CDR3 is TGTGCCAGCAGCTTGGGCGCAGTAGGTGAGCAGTTCTTC.

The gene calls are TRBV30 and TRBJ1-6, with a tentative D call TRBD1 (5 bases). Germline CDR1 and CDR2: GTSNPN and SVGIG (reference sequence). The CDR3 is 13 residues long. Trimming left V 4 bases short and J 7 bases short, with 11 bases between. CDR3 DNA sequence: TGTGCCTGGAAGGGGACGAGGAATTCACCCCTCCACTTT. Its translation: CAWKGTRNSPLHF.

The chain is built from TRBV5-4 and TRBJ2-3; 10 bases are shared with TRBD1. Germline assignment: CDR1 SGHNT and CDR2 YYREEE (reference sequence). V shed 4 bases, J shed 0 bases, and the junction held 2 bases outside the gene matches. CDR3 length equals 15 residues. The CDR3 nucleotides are TGTGCCAGCAGCCGGACAGGGGGGAGCACAGATACGCAGTATTTT. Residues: CASSRTGGSTDTQYF.

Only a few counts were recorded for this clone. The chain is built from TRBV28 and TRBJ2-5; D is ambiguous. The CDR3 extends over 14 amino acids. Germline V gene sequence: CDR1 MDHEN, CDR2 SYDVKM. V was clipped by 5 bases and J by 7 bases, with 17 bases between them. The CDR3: CASSPTLVTVTQYF. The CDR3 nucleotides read TGTGCCAGCAGTCCGACTCTTGTTACAGTGACCCAGTACTTC. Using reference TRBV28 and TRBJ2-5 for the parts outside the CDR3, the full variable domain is DVKVTQSSRYLVKRTGEKVFLECVQDMDHENMFWYRQDPGLGLRLIYFSYDVKMKEKGDIPEGYSVSREKKERFSLILESASTNQTSMYLCASSPTLVTVTQYFGPGTRLLVL.

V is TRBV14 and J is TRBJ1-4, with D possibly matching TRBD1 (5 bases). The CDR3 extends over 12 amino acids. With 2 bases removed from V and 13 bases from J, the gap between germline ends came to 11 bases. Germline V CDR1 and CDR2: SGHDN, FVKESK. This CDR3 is CASSQSTVGLFF. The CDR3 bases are TGTGCCAGCAGCCAATCGACAGTGGGACTGTTTTTT.

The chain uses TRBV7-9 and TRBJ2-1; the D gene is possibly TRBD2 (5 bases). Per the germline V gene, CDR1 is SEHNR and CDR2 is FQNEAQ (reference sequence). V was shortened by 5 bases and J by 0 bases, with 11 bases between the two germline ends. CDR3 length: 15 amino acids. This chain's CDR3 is CASSRGSGSYNEQFF. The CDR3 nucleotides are TGTGCCAGCAGCCGTGGGAGCGGCTCCTACAATGAGCAGTTCTTC.

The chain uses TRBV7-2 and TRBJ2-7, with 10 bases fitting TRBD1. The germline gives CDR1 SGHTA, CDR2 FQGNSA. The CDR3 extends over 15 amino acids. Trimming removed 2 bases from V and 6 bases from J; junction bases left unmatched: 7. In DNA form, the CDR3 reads TGTGCCAGCAGCTTAAATGGACAGGGGGTTCTCGAGCAGTACTTC. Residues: CASSLNGQGVLEQYF.